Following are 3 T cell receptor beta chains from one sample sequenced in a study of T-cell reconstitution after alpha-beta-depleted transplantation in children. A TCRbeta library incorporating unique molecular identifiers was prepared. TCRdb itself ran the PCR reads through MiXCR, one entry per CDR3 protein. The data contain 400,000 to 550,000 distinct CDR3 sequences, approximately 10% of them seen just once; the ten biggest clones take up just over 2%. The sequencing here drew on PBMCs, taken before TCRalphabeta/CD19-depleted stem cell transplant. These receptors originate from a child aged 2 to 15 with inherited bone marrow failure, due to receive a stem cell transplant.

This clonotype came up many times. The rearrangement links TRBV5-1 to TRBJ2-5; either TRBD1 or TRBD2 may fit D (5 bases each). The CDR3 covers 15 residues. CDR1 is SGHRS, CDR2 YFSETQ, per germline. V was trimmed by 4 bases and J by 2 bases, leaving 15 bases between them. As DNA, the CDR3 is TGCGCCAGCAGCACGCTCCGGGACGAGCAAGAGACCCAGTACTTC. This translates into CASSTLRDEQETQYF.

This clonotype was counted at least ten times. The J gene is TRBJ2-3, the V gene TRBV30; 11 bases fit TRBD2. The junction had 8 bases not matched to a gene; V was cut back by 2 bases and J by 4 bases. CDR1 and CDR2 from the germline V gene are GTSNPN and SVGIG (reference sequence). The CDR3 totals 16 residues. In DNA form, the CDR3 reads TGTGCCTGGAGTCTTCATAGCGGGAGGGCCGCAGATACGCAGTATTTT. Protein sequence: CAWSLHSGRAADTQYF. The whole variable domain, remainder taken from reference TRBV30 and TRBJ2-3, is SQTIHQWPATLVQPVGSPLSLECTVEGTSNPNLYWYRQAAGRGLQLLFYSVGIGQISSEVPQNLSASRPQDRQFILSSKKLLLSDSGFYLCAWSLHSGRAADTQYFGPGTRLTVL.

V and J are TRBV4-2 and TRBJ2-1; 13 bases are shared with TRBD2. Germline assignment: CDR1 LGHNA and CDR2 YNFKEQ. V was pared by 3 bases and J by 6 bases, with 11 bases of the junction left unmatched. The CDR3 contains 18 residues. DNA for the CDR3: TGTGCCAGCAGCCATGGACTATCCCGGACTAGCGGGGGCAATGAGCAGTTCTTC. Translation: CASSHGLSRTSGGNEQFF.